What follows are 21 T cell receptor beta chains derived from one specimen sequenced in a study of CD8 T cells in ankylosing spondylitis. TCRdb independently ran MiXCR on the 5' RACE reads; one entry per CDR3 protein. The sample has fewer than 250,000 distinct CDR3 sequences; 8% to 11% are singletons. Sequenced: blood, either unsorted or a sorted T cell fraction (not recorded which). Receptors were obtained from a male donor with ankylosing spondylitis or in good health (not recorded which).

This clonotype was counted many times. The V gene is TRBV29-1, the J gene TRBJ2-1, with TRBD1 matching 9 bases. The CDR3 is 15 residues long. The J segment lost 1 base and the V segment lost 4 bases, leaving 5 bases of the junction unmatched. Germline CDR1 and CDR2: SQVTM and ANQGSEA. CDR3 in amino acids: CSVGGQGYSYNEQFF. For the CDR3, the DNA is TGCAGCGTTGGAGGACAGGGGTATTCCTACAATGAGCAGTTCTTC.

This clonotype showed up many times. The rearrangement uses TRBV27 and TRBJ2-3; 7 bases match TRBD2. This CDR3 contains 14 residues. CDR1 is MNHEY, CDR2 SMNVEV, per germline (reference sequence). V shed 6 bases and J 5 bases; nucleotides not matched to a gene: 8. DNA of the CDR3: TGTGCCAGCAGCCGACTGGGAGGGGAAGATACGCAGTATTTT. It translates to CASSRLGGEDTQYF.

This clonotype was seen many times. J is TRBJ1-1 and V is TRBV11-1, with 9 bases identical to TRBD1. From germline, CDR1 is SGHAT and CDR2 FQDESV (reference sequence). The CDR3 has 18 residues. V gave up 4 bases and J gave up 2 bases; unmatched junction bases: 14. CDR3 DNA sequence: TGTGCCAGCAGCTGGACAGGGGCGTCCTGGAGCGAAAACACTGAAGCTTTCTTT. It codes for CASSWTGASWSENTEAFF.

Many counts were recorded for this clonotype. This chain links TRBV18 with TRBJ1-1; TRBD1 matches 7 bases. Germline values: CDR1 KGHSH, CDR2 LQKENI. V dropped 4 bases and J dropped 5; count of bases not matched to a gene: 7. The length of the CDR3 is 14 residues. This chain's CDR3 is CASSRGGTRTEAFF. The CDR3 nucleotides read TGTGCCAGCTCACGAGGGGGCACGAGGACTGAAGCTTTCTTT.

A remark on this clonotype: Relative to the germline gene, one junction end is altered; a read error may explain this. The CDR3 DNA is TGCTGTGCTACCTGGTGGGCGGGGAGCTCCTACAATGAGCAGTTCTTC. Its protein product is CCATWWAGSSYNEQFF. V gene TRBV20-1 combines with J gene TRBJ2-1; weak D call: TRBD2 (6 bases). From germline, CDR1 is DFQATT and CDR2 SNEGSKA (reference sequence). The CDR3 has 16 residues.

This clonotype was recorded many times. V is TRBV11-2 and J is TRBJ1-2; D might be TRBD1 (5 bases). The CDR3 is made up of 14 amino acids. In germline, CDR1 is SGHAT, CDR2 FQNNGV. V was pared by 2 bases and J by 8 bases, with 15 bases between. The chain's CDR3 is CASSLTPGKGGYTF. For the CDR3, the DNA is TGTGCCAGCAGCTTAACTCCAGGGAAAGGCGGCTACACCTTC.

This clonotype was seen ten or more times. This rearrangement joins TRBV29-1 to TRBJ2-1; D gene ambiguous. CDR1 is SQVTM and CDR2 is ANQGSEA in the germline V gene. V gave up 5 bases and J gave up 10 bases, with 12 bases separating them. The CDR3 totals 11 residues. In nucleotides, the CDR3 is TGCAGCGTTCGTGCGGCGAGGGAGCAGTTCTTC. Translated, it gives CSVRAAREQFF.

This clonotype was counted ten times or more. J is TRBJ2-1 and V is TRBV5-5; 7 bases match TRBD1. Trimming cost V 1 base and J 9 bases; bases outside gene matches: 7. Germline CDR1 is SGHKS and CDR2 is YYEKEE (reference sequence). The CDR3 consists of 14 residues. The DNA of the CDR3 is TGTGCCAGCAGCTTGTATGAGGGGGCGCGTGAGCAGTTCTTC. Translating gives CASSLYEGAREQFF.

The V call is TRBV20-1, the J call TRBJ2-1; the D gene is possibly TRBD1 (5 bases). CDR1 is DFQATT and CDR2 is SNEGSKA in the germline V gene (reference sequence). The CDR3 loop spans 14 amino acids. Trimming left V 2 bases short and J 7 bases short, with 15 bases between. Here the CDR3 DNA reads TGCAGTGCTAGATTTCAGGGCCAACGGAATGAGCAGTTCTTC. It codes for CSARFQGQRNEQFF.

Only a few counts were recorded for this clonotype. The chain links TRBV12-3 or TRBV12-4 to TRBJ1-2; no clear D. This CDR3 is 13 amino acids long. V was shortened by 5 bases and J by 11 bases, with 18 bases between the two germline ends. CDR3 coding DNA: TGTGCCAGCAGTCCCTCTACGCGGATCTCATACACCTTC. Translating it yields CASSPSTRISYTF.

In this sample, this clonotype turned up many times. CDR3 sequence reads: CASSLAPPGLAAISYEQYF. CDR3 bases: TGTGCCAGCAGCTTAGCCCCCCCAGGACTAGCGGCGATCTCCTACGAGCAGTACTTC. J is TRBJ2-7 and V is TRBV11-1; 10 bases are shared with TRBD2. J was trimmed by 0 bases and V by 0 bases; bases with no gene match: 11. The length of the CDR3 is 19 residues. Germline V gene sequence: CDR1 SGHAT, CDR2 FQDESV (reference sequence).

In this sample, this clonotype turned up many times. The V call is TRBV12-3 or TRBV12-4, the J call TRBJ1-4, with D unresolved. V was trimmed by 7 bases and J by 8 bases, leaving 17 bases between them. This CDR3 has 14 amino acids. Here the CDR3 DNA reads TGTGCCAGCACCCTCTTGTCCCCGGACGAAAAACTGTTTTTT. Protein: CASTLLSPDEKLFF.

On this clonotype itself: A read error is possible here, since a much larger clone lies one base away. The J gene is TRBJ2-2, the V gene TRBV2; perhaps TRBD1 as D (5 bases). Trimming left V 11 bases short and J 4 bases short, with 20 bases between. Germline V lookup: CDR1 SNHLY, CDR2 FYNNEI. This CDR3 region has 15 residues. This CDR3 reads CAGTKYGHTTGELFF. The CDR3 region has the DNA TGTGCCGGCACCAAATATGGACATACCACCGGGGAGCTGTTTTTT.

The chain has TRBV6-1 and TRBJ2-1; D perhaps matches TRBD2 (5 bases). With 8 bases removed from V and 0 bases from J, the gap between germline ends came to 11 bases. The CDR3 covers 14 residues. Germline-derived CDR1 and CDR2 are MNHNS and SASEGT. For the CDR3, the DNA is TGTGCCAGCCCCGGGGAGTTCTCCTACAATGAGCAGTTCTTC. Protein product: CASPGEFSYNEQFF.

This clonotype was picked up many times. This rearrangement joins TRBV12-3 or TRBV12-4 to TRBJ2-1; 8 bases are shared with TRBD2. This CDR3 region has 17 residues. The J segment lost 0 bases and the V segment lost 6 bases, leaving 10 bases of the junction unmatched. The DNA for the CDR3 is TGTGCCAGCAGAACTAGCGGAGGTACGAGCTCCTACAATGAGCAGTTCTTC. Translation gives CASRTSGGTSSYNEQFF.

This clonotype was found many times. This chain links TRBV29-1 with TRBJ2-5; 9 bases are a match to TRBD1. Germline-derived CDR1 and CDR2 are SQVTM and ANQGSEA. The CDR3 sequence is 15 residues long. Trimming removed 3 bases from V and 5 bases from J; junction bases left unmatched: 10. CDR3 amino acids: CSVDPRDRVMETQYF. CDR3 coding DNA: TGCAGCGTTGACCCCAGGGACAGGGTTATGGAGACCCAGTACTTC.

The CDR3 here is CASTLGRGGNGYTF. CDR3 nucleotide sequence: TGTGCCAGCACCTTGGGCAGGGGAGGTAATGGCTACACCTTC. The gene calls are TRBV2 and TRBJ1-2, with a possible D match to TRBD1 (6 bases). CDR3 length equals 14 residues. Trimming shortened V by 7 bases and J by 6 bases, and 18 bases separated the two germline ends. Per germline, CDR1 SNHLY and CDR2 FYNNEI.

The sample holds a few counts of this clonotype. The chain links TRBV11-1 to TRBJ2-3, with D possibly called TRBD1 or TRBD2 (6 bases each). Trimming stripped 2 bases from V and 6 bases from J, with 18 bases between. Germline-derived CDR1 and CDR2 are SGHAT and FQDESV (reference sequence). The CDR3 runs 16 residues. CDR3 amino acids: CASSLMPAQGGDTQYF. CDR3 coding DNA: TGTGCCAGCAGCTTAATGCCGGCACAGGGAGGCGATACGCAGTATTTT. Looking up the rest from reference TRBV11-1 and TRBJ2-3 gives the full variable domain: EAEVAQSPRYKITEKSQAVAFWCDPISGHATLYWYRQILGQGPELLVQFQDESVVDDSQLPKDRFSAERLKGVDSTLKIQPAELGDSAMYLCASSLMPAQGGDTQYFGPGTRLTVL.

This clonotype appeared a few times. This chain links TRBV20-1 with TRBJ2-7; D unclear. Trimming stripped 6 bases from V and 2 bases from J, with 14 bases between. The germline gives CDR1 DFQATT, CDR2 SNEGSKA (reference sequence). The CDR3 runs 13 residues. CDR3 region: CSAEGQRPYEQYF. The CDR3 DNA is TGCAGTGCGGAAGGGCAGAGGCCCTACGAGCAGTACTTC.

This clonotype was counted ten times or more. The V and J genes are TRBV20-1 and TRBJ1-1; possibly TRBD1 for D (6 bases). Germline lookup yields CDR1 DFQATT and CDR2 SNEGSKA (reference sequence). Trimming removed 1 base from V and 7 bases from J, with 16 bases in between. The CDR3 sequence is 14 residues long. The CDR3 bases are TGCAGTGCTAGAGCCCCACAGGGTAGGAGTGAAGCTTTCTTT. Translating gives CSARAPQGRSEAFF.

This clonotype was seen repeatedly, ten times or more. The chain carries TRBV29-1 and TRBJ1-1, with D tentatively TRBD1 (5 bases). V was shortened by 3 bases and J by 3 bases, with 11 bases between the two germline ends. The germline V gene encodes CDR1 SQVTM and CDR2 ANQGSEA. The CDR3 consists of 13 residues. The CDR3 sequence: CSVDRQGYTEAFF. In DNA, the CDR3 is TGCAGCGTTGACCGCCAGGGCTACACTGAAGCTTTCTTT.